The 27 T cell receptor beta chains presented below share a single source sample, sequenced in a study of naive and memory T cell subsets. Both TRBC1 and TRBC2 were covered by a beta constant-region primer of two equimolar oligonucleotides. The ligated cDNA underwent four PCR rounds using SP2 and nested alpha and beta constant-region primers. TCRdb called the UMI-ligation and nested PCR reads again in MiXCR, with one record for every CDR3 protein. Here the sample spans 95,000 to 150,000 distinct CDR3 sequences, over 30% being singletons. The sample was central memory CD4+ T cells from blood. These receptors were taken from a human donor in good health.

CDR3 sequence reads: CASSPNDGGYREQFF. As DNA, the CDR3 is TGTGCCAGCAGTCCCAACGATGGGGGTTATCGTGAGCAGTTCTTC. The gene calls are TRBV27 and TRBJ2-1; TRBD1 or TRBD2 may be the D gene (5 bases each). Germline CDR1 MNHEY, CDR2 SMNVEV (reference sequence). V lost 5 bases and J lost 9, with 20 bases in between. The CDR3 length is 15 residues.

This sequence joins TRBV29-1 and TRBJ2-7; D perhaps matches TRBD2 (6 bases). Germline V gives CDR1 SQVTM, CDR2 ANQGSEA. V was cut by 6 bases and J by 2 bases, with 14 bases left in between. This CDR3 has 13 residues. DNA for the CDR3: TGCAGCGTCATCCCTAGCGCCGCCTACGAGCAGTACTTC. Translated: CSVIPSAAYEQYF.

CDR3 sequence (DNA): TGCGCCAGCAGCCCACACCTGACTAGCGGGGCGAACACCGGGGAGCTGTTTTTT. This gives the protein CASSPHLTSGANTGELFF. J is TRBJ2-2 and V is TRBV4-1; 11 nucleotides align to TRBD2. The length of the CDR3 is 18 residues. Trimming at V came to 4 bases and at J to 0 bases, leaving 7 bases not matched to a gene. Germline lookup yields CDR1 MGHRA and CDR2 YSYEKL.

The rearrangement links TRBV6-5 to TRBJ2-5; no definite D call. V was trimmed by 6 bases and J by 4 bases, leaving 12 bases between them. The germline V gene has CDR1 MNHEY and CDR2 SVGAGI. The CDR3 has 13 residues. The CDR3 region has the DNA TGTGCCAGCAGCCGCAAGTATGGAGAGACCCAGTACTTC. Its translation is CASSRKYGETQYF.

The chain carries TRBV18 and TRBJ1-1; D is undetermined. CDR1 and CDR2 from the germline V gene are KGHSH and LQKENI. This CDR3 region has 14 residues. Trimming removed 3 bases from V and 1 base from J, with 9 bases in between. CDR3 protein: CASSPISRNTEAFF. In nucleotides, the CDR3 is TGTGCCAGCTCACCTATAAGCAGGAACACTGAAGCTTTCTTT.

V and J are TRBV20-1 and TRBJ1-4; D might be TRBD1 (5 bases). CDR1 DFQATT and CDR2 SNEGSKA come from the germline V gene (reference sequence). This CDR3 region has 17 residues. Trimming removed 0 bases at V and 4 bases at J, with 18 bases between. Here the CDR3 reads CSARDPRGGARNEKLFF. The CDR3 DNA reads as TGCAGTGCTAGAGATCCCCGAGGCGGGGCCCGTAATGAAAAACTGTTTTTT.

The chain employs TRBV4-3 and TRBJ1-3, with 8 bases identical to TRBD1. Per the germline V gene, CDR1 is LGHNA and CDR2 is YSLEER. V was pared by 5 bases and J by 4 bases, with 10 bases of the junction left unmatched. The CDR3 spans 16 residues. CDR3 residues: CASSESAAGGGNTIYF. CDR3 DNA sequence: TGCGCCAGCAGCGAAAGCGCGGCAGGGGGCGGAAACACCATATATTTT.

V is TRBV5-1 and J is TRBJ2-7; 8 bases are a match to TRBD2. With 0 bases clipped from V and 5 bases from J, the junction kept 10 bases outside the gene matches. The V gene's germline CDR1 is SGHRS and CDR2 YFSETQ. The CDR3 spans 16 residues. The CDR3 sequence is CASSLARAGEVNEQYF. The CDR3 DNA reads TGCGCCAGCAGCTTGGCCCGAGCGGGAGAAGTAAACGAGCAGTACTTC.

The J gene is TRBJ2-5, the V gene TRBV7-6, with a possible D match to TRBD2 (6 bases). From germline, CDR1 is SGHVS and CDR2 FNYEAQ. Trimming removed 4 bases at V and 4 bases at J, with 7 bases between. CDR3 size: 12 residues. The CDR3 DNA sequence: TGTGCCAGCAGCTCCGGGGGAGAGACCCAGTACTTC. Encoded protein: CASSSGGETQYF.

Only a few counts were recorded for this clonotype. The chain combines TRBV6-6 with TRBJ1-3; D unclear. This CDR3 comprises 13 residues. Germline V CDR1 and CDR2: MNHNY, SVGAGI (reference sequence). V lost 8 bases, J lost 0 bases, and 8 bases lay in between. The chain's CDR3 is CASGGTSGNTIYF. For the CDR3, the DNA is TGTGCCAGCGGCGGTACCTCTGGAAACACCATATATTTT.

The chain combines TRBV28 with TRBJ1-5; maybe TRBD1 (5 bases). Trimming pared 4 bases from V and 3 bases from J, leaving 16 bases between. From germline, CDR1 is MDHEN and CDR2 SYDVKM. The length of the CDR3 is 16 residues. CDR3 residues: CASSSLRRGDNQPQHF. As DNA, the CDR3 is TGTGCCAGCAGTTCTCTTCGGCGGGGGGACAATCAGCCCCAGCATTTT.

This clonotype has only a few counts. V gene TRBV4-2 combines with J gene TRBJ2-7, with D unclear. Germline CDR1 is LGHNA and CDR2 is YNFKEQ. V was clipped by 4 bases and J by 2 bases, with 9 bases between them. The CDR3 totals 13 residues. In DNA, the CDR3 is TGTGCCAGCAGCCGGAGCAGCACCTACGAGCAGTACTTC. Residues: CASSRSSTYEQYF.

The CDR3 region is CASSLRLAGYEQFF. CDR3 nucleotide sequence: TGTGCCAGCAGTTTAAGACTAGCGGGATATGAGCAGTTCTTC. The V gene is TRBV27, the J gene TRBJ2-1; 11 bases fit TRBD2. Trimming took 2 bases from V and 8 from J; bases not matched to a gene: 2. There are 14 residues in the CDR3. Germline-derived CDR1 and CDR2 are MNHEY and SMNVEV (reference sequence).

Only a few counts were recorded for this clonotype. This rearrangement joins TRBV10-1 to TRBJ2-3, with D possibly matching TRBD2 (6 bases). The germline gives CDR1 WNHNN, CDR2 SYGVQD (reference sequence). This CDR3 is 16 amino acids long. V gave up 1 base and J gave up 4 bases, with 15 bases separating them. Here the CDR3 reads CASSEWGRGISDTQYF. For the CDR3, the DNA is TGCGCCAGCAGTGAGTGGGGTCGCGGGATATCAGATACGCAGTATTTT.

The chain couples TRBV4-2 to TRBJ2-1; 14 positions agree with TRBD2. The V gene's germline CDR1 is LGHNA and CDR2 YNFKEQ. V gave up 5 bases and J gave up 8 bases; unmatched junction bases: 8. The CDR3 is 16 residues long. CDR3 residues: CASSKGLAGVRDEQFF. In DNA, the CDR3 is TGTGCCAGCAGCAAGGGACTAGCGGGAGTTCGGGATGAGCAGTTCTTC.

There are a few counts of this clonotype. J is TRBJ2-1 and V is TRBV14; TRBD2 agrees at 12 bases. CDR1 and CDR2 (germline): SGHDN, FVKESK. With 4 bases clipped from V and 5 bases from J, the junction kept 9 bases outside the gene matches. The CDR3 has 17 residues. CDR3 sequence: CASSLRLLAGGNNEQFF. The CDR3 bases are TGTGCCAGCAGCCTAAGATTACTAGCGGGAGGCAACAATGAGCAGTTCTTC.

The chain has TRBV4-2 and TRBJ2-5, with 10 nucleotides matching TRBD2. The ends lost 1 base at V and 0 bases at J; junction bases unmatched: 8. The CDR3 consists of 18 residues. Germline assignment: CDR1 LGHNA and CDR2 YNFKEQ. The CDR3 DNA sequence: TGTGCCAGCAGCCAAGGGACTAGCGGCGGGTGGGACCAAGAGACCCAGTACTTC. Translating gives CASSQGTSGGWDQETQYF.

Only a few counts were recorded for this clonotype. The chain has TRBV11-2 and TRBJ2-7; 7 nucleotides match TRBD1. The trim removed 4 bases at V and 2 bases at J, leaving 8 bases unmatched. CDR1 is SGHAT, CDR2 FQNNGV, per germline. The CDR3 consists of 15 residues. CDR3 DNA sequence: TGTGCCAGCAGCTCCGGGACAGTAAACCCCTACGAGCAGTACTTC. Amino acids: CASSSGTVNPYEQYF.

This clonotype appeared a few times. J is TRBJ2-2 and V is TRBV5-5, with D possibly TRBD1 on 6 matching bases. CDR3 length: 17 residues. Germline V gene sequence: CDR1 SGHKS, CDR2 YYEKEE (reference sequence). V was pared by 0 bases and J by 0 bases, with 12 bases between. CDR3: CASSLDGYRANTGELFF. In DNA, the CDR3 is TGTGCCAGCAGCTTGGATGGGTACAGGGCGAACACCGGGGAGCTGTTTTTT.

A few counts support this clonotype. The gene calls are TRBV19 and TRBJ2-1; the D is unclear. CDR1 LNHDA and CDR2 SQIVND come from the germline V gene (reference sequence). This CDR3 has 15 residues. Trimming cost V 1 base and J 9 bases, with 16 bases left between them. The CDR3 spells CASSIGWARLGEQFF. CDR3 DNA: TGTGCCAGTAGTATAGGCTGGGCCCGACTGGGTGAGCAGTTCTTC.

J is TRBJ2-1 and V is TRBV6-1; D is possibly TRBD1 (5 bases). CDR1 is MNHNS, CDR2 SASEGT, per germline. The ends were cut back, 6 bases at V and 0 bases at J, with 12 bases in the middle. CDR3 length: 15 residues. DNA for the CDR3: TGTGCCAGCAGCCCACGACAGAGCTCCTACAATGAGCAGTTCTTC. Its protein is CASSPRQSSYNEQFF.

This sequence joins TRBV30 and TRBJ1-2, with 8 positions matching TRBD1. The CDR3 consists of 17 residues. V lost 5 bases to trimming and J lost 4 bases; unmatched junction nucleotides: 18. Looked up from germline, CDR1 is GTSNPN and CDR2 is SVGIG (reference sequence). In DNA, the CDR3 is TGTGCCTGGGAACAGGCGATAGACAGGGGTGGGAGCTATGGCTACACCTTC. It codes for CAWEQAIDRGGSYGYTF.

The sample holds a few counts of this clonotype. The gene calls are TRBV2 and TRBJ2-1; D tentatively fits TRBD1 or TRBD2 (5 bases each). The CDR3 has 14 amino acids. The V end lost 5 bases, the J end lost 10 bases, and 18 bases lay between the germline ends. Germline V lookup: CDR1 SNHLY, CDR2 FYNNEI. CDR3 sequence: CASSPGTPRPEQFF. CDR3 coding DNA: TGTGCCAGCAGTCCCGGGACCCCACGGCCAGAGCAGTTCTTC.

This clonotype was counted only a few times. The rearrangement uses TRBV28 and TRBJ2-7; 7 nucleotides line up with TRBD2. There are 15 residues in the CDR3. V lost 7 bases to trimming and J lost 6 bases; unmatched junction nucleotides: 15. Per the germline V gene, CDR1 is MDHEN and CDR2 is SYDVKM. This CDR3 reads CASTLGGTRVAEQYF. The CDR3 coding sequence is TGTGCCAGCACCTTGGGGGGGACGCGGGTCGCCGAGCAGTACTTC.

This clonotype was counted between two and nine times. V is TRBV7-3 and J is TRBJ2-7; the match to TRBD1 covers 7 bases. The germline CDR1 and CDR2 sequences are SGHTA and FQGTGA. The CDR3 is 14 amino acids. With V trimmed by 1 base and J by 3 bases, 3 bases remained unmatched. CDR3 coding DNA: TGTGCCAGCAGCTTAAGAGGGACAGACTACGAGCAGTACTTC. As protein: CASSLRGTDYEQYF.

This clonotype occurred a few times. The DNA of the CDR3 is TGTGCCAGCAGCTTAGATCTCAGCGGGAGGGTGGGGGTAGGTTTGAATGAGCAGTTCTTC. It specifies CASSLDLSGRVGVGLNEQFF. The chain employs TRBV11-2 and TRBJ2-1, with 10 nucleotides matching TRBD2. J was trimmed by 7 bases and V by 0 bases; bases with no gene match: 18. This CDR3 region has 20 residues. The germline V gene encodes CDR1 SGHAT and CDR2 FQNNGV.

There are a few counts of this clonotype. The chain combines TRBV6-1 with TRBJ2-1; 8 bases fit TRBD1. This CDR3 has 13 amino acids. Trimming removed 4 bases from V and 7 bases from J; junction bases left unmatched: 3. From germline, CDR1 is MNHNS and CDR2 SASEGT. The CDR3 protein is CASSGQGINEQFF. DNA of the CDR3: TGTGCCAGCAGTGGACAGGGGATTAATGAGCAGTTCTTC.